Below are 20 T cell receptor beta chains sequenced from a single sample in a study of CD4 T cells in relation to SARS-CoV-2 and coronaviruses (dated by TCRdb to the early 2020s). Library preparation employed the immunoSEQ multiplex PCR assay. In its TCRdb copy, this immuneACCESS table keeps in-frame sequences only and misses some clones. Where compared with another copy, unresolved V genes explain less than half of these, and the others have no known cause. The sample table contains about 21,000 clones; only one count was recorded for about 80% of them. About a sixth of the sample belongs to the ten largest clones. Their recognized antigens are unknown. CD4+ T cells from unexposed donors were collected before the COVID-19 pandemic (2011-2018). The EasySep CD4+ T cell isolation kit was used to isolate CD4+ T cells once the cultures had run for roughly 10 days. What was sequenced was CD4+ T cells from PBMCs, cultured in vitro. The receptors were gathered from a human donor in good health.

CDR3 DNA sequence: TGTGCCTGGAGGGCACGAATGAACACTGAAGCTTTCTTT. Translating gives CAWRARMNTEAFF. The genes are TRBV30 and TRBJ1-1; D is unclear. The CDR3 consists of 13 residues. V was shortened by 3 bases and J by 0 bases, with 8 bases between the two germline ends. From germline, CDR1 is GTSNPN and CDR2 SVGIG (reference sequence).

J is TRBJ1-1 and V is TRBV11-3; a weak D match, TRBD1 (5 bases). This CDR3 has 13 amino acids. Between the trimmed V and J ends, which lost 5 bases and 1 base, there was a span of 8 bases. Germline V gives CDR1 SGHNT, CDR2 YENEEA. The CDR3 region is CASSHDRNTEAFF. CDR3 in DNA: TGTGCCAGCAGCCATGACAGGAACACTGAAGCTTTCTTT.

This chain uses TRBV5-1 with TRBJ1-6, with D perhaps TRBD1 (5 bases). Germline CDR1 SGHRS, CDR2 YFSETQ. The V and J ends lost 2 bases and 5 bases respectively, with 8 bases between them. The CDR3 covers 14 residues. CDR3 bases: TGCGCCAGCAGCTTAGGGGAGAATAATTCACCCCTCCACTTT. This sequence encodes CASSLGENNSPLHF. Full variable domain (outside the CDR3, taken from reference TRBV5-1 and TRBJ1-6): KAGVTQTPRYLIKTRGQQVTLSCSPISGHRSVSWYQQTPGQGLQFLFEYFSETQRNKGNFPGRFSGRQFSNSRSEMNVSTLELGDSALYLCASSLGENNSPLHFGNGTRLTVT.

J is TRBJ1-4 and V is TRBV19; the D gene is possibly TRBD1 (5 bases). Germline CDR1 is LNHDA and CDR2 is SQIVND (reference sequence). The CDR3 has 13 amino acids. Trimming cost V 7 bases and J 7 bases, with 13 bases left between them. DNA of the CDR3: TGTGCCAGTAACCAGGGAGTAGGTGAAAAACTGTTTTTT. Translating it yields CASNQGVGEKLFF.

This chain links TRBV10-3 with TRBJ1-4, with D unresolved. The CDR3 has 13 amino acids. CDR1 ENHRY and CDR2 SYGVKD come from the germline V gene. V dropped 4 bases and J dropped 5 bases, with 8 bases sitting between them. CDR3 loop: CAISAGGNEKLFF. CDR3 DNA sequence: TGTGCCATCAGTGCGGGAGGGAATGAAAAACTGTTTTTT.

The rearrangement uses TRBV24-1 and TRBJ2-1; 11 bases agree with TRBD2. Per germline, CDR1 KGHDR and CDR2 SFDVKD. J gave up 5 bases and V 3 bases, and 2 bases lay outside the gene matches. This CDR3 is 15 amino acids long. Here the CDR3 reads CATSDNSGRDNEQFF. The CDR3 bases are TGTGCCACCAGTGATAATAGCGGGAGGGACAATGAGCAGTTCTTC.

This clone has just one count. The V gene is TRBV19, the J gene TRBJ1-1; D is unresolved. Between the trimmed V and J ends, which lost 0 bases and 1 base, there was a span of 9 bases. This CDR3 region has 15 residues. The germline V gene has CDR1 LNHDA and CDR2 SQIVND (reference sequence). CDR3 DNA: TGTGCCAGTAGTATAGATCTTGTAGCGAACACTGAAGCTTTCTTT. Amino acid sequence: CASSIDLVANTEAFF.

The CDR3: CASRDRSGQAYNEQFF. The CDR3 DNA follows: TGTGCCAGCAGAGACCGTTCGGGACAGGCGTACAATGAGCAGTTCTTC. The chain recombines TRBV2 with TRBJ2-1; 8 positions agree with TRBD1. The CDR3 totals 16 residues. In germline, CDR1 is SNHLY, CDR2 FYNNEI. V gave up 6 bases and J gave up 4 bases; unmatched junction bases: 11.

V is TRBV24-1 and J is TRBJ2-2, with D possibly called TRBD1 or TRBD2 (5 bases each). V lost 12 bases, J lost 3 bases, and 19 bases lay in between. CDR3 length: 15 amino acids. Germline CDR1 KGHDR, CDR2 SFDVKD. The CDR3 DNA is TGTGCCGCCTCGGGGCGGACAACCCACACCGGGGAGCTGTTTTTT. Encoded protein: CAASGRTTHTGELFF.

This chain joins TRBV19 and TRBJ1-1; 7 bases are a match to TRBD1. CDR1 and CDR2 from the germline V gene are LNHDA and SQIVND (reference sequence). CDR3 size: 15 residues. The V segment lost 5 bases and the J segment 3 bases; nucleotides outside the gene matches: 9. CDR3 loop: CASSPPTGRDTEAFF. CDR3 bases: TGTGCCAGTAGTCCCCCGACAGGGAGGGACACTGAAGCTTTCTTT.

V is TRBV5-4 and J is TRBJ2-2, with D tentatively TRBD1 (5 bases). CDR3 length: 14 residues. V lost 2 bases and J 4 bases, leaving 9 bases between the germline ends. Per the germline V gene, CDR1 is SGHNT and CDR2 is YYREEE (reference sequence). The CDR3, as DNA: TGTGCCAGCAGCTTTAGGGGTGGCACCGGGGAGCTGTTTTTT. Translation: CASSFRGGTGELFF. The complete variable domain, with remaining parts taken from reference TRBV5-4 and TRBJ2-2, reads ETGVTQSPTHLIKTRGQQVTLRCSSQSGHNTVSWYQQALGQGPQFIFQYYREEENGRGNFPPRFSGLQFPNYSSELNVNALELDDSALYLCASSFRGGTGELFFGEGSRLTVL.

The V and J genes are TRBV4-1 and TRBJ2-1, with no clear D. Germline lookup yields CDR1 MGHRA and CDR2 YSYEKL. V was pared by 2 bases and J by 8 bases, with 13 bases between. The CDR3 consists of 14 residues. CDR3 DNA sequence: TGCGCCAGCAGCCAACCTCGGATTGCAGATGAGCAGTTCTTC. Its translation: CASSQPRIADEQFF.

The chain joins TRBV30 to TRBJ2-7; possible D gene TRBD2, 6 bases. Germline values: CDR1 GTSNPN, CDR2 SVGIG (reference sequence). The CDR3 contains 18 residues. V gave up 2 bases and J gave up 1 base, with 24 bases separating them. The CDR3 sequence: CAWSIGLTNWKPSYEQYF. In DNA, the CDR3 is TGTGCCTGGAGTATAGGACTAACTAACTGGAAGCCTTCCTACGAGCAGTACTTC. Full variable domain (rest looked up from reference TRBV30 and TRBJ2-7): SQTIHQWPATLVQPVGSPLSLECTVEGTSNPNLYWYRQAAGRGLQLLFYSVGIGQISSEVPQNLSASRPQDRQFILSSKKLLLSDSGFYLCAWSIGLTNWKPSYEQYFGPGTRLTVT.

J is TRBJ2-6 and V is TRBV5-1, with D tentatively TRBD1 (5 bases). The V gene lost 4 bases and the J gene lost 0 bases, with 11 bases spanning the gap. The CDR3 runs to 16 residues. Per the germline V gene, CDR1 is SGHRS and CDR2 is YFSETQ. The CDR3 here is CASSPQGGSGANVLTF. DNA for the CDR3: TGCGCCAGCAGCCCGCAGGGTGGCTCTGGGGCCAACGTCCTGACTTTC.

The chain carries TRBV5-8 and TRBJ2-7; TRBD1 aligns across 10 bases. V was pared by 5 bases and J by 1 base, with 6 bases of the junction left unmatched. This CDR3 spans 15 amino acids. CDR1 is SGHTS and CDR2 is YDEGEE in the germline V gene. The CDR3 region has the DNA TGTGCCAGCAGGAGACCGGGACAGGGGTCCTACGAGCAGTACTTC. It is translated as CASRRPGQGSYEQYF.

The CDR3 reads CASSTSGRVNTEAFF. The CDR3 coding sequence is TGTGCCAGCTCGACGTCAGGACGGGTGAACACTGAAGCTTTCTTT. The gene calls are TRBV18 and TRBJ1-1, with D unresolved. With 6 bases removed from V and 0 bases from J, the gap between germline ends came to 14 bases. Germline CDR1 reads KGHSH; CDR2 reads LQKENI. This CDR3 contains 15 residues.

V and J are TRBV5-4 and TRBJ2-3; 8 nucleotides line up with TRBD1. Per germline, CDR1 SGHNT and CDR2 YYREEE (reference sequence). The CDR3 consists of 17 residues. V was pared by 0 bases and J by 2 bases, with 8 bases of the junction left unmatched. Here the CDR3 reads CASSLVVGQGLTDTQYF. The CDR3 bases are TGTGCCAGCAGCTTGGTCGTCGGACAGGGACTCACAGATACGCAGTATTTT.

J is TRBJ2-3 and V is TRBV5-4; TRBD2 is a possible D gene (6 bases). The CDR3 has 15 residues. V shed 0 bases and J shed 0 bases, with 8 bases lying between them. Germline V gives CDR1 SGHNT, CDR2 YYREEE (reference sequence). Here the CDR3 reads CASSLGSGSTDTQYF. As DNA, the CDR3 is TGTGCCAGCAGCTTGGGTAGCGGAAGCACAGATACGCAGTATTTT.

CDR3 bases: TGTGCCAGCATCTCATTGGGGAATGGAGCTTTCTTT. Protein product: CASISLGNGAFF. The chain joins TRBV28 to TRBJ1-1; D is unresolved. CDR3 size: 12 residues. Trimming shortened V by 7 bases and J by 10 bases, and 16 bases separated the two germline ends. Germline V gives CDR1 MDHEN, CDR2 SYDVKM.

In DNA, the CDR3 is TGTGCCAGCAGTTTAGTAGGCGGATCCTACGAGCAGTACTTC. Translation: CASSLVGGSYEQYF. The chain links TRBV27 to TRBJ2-7; unclear D gene. The germline CDR1 and CDR2 sequences are MNHEY and SMNVEV (reference sequence). V was cut by 2 bases and J by 1 base, with 9 bases left in between. The CDR3 consists of 14 residues.